This T cell receptor beta chain originates from a study of CD8 T cells in ankylosing spondylitis. Remarks on this clonotype: Its target is unknown.

General study points: Previously reported in reactive arthritis synovial fluid and blood were some of the motif variants. Researchers report that disease-linked clones proved CD8+ and relatively rare in peripheral blood. Ankylosing spondylitis blood appeared to carry a characteristic TCR beta motif of roughly eight highly homologous variants. Clones linked to disease were reported to show significant enrichment in matched ankylosing spondylitis synovial fluid.

With molecular barcodes, quantitative 5'-RACE was used to make the TCR beta libraries. TCRdb redid the calling of the 5' RACE reads with MiXCR, one entry per CDR3 protein. The sample holds 650,000 to 800,000 distinct CDR3 sequences, roughly 19% seen once. This CDR3 has 15 amino acids. V shed 2 bases and J shed 5 bases, with 12 bases lying between them. Germline V lookup: CDR1 MNHEY, CDR2 SMNVEV (reference sequence). The rearrangement joins TRBV27 to TRBJ2-2, with D possibly being TRBD1 (6 bases). This clonotype was obtained from a male donor with ankylosing spondylitis. Source material: blood, either unsorted or a sorted T cell fraction (not recorded which). The CDR3 loop reads CASSLSWTATGELFF. The CDR3 bases are TGTGCCAGCAGTTTAAGTTGGACAGCAACCGGGGAGCTGTTTTTT.